Each of the 20 T cell receptor beta chains below was sequenced from the same sample in a study of CD8+CD57+ T cells in acquired aplastic anemia. CD8+CD57+ cell expansion had been shown by flow cytometry in patients chosen for sequencing. Genomic DNA acted as the template from which TCR beta VDJ combination and CDR3 sequence profiling were carried out. TCRdb itself ran the reads through MiXCR, one entry per CDR3 protein. The data hold about 190,000 distinct CDR3 sequences, with roughly half observed a single time. Sequencing was carried out using sorted CD4+, CD8+, or CD8+CD57+ T cells (not recorded which) from PBMCs. Receptor source: a human donor with aplastic anemia.

This clonotype was seen many times. The CDR3 region has the DNA TGTGCCAGCAGCCGACAGGGTAGGAACACCGGGGAGCTGTTTTTT. As protein: CASSRQGRNTGELFF. The chain carries TRBV6-5 and TRBJ2-2; 7 positions agree with TRBD1. CDR3 length equals 15 residues. Per the germline V gene, CDR1 is MNHEY and CDR2 is SVGAGI. The trim removed 6 bases at V and 1 base at J, leaving 5 bases unmatched.

This clonotype was recorded once. A much larger clone differs by one base, so this may be a read error. The chain uses TRBV11-2 and TRBJ1-2; a possible D gene is TRBD1 (5 bases). The CDR3 has 15 residues. Germline V CDR1 and CDR2: SGHAT, FQNNGV. The CDR3 DNA reads TGTGCCAGCAGCTTAGGGAGGGACGTAGAGTATGGCTACGCCTTC. This gives the protein CASSLGRDVEYGYAF. The variable domain in full, completed from reference TRBV11-2 and TRBJ1-2, reads EAGVAQSPRYKIIEKRQSVAFWCNPISGHATLYWYQQILGQGPKLLIQFQNNGVVDDSQLPKDRFSAERLKGVDSTLKIQPAKLEDSAVYLCASSLGRDVEYGYAFGSGTRLTVV.

This clonotype was detected only a few times. The chain combines TRBV7-9 with TRBJ2-3; D ambiguous. From germline, CDR1 is SEHNR and CDR2 FQNEAQ (reference sequence). The CDR3 has 10 residues. Trimming left V 1 base short and J 7 bases short, with 0 bases between. The CDR3 DNA sequence: TGTGCCAGCAGCTTAGATACGCAGTATTTT. The encoded protein is CASSLDTQYF.

This chain links TRBV10-3 with TRBJ1-2, with D hard to call. The germline V gene has CDR1 ENHRY and CDR2 SYGVKD. The V gene lost 0 bases and the J gene lost 8 bases, with 10 bases spanning the gap. The CDR3 consists of 13 residues. Here the CDR3 DNA reads TGTGCCATCAGTGAGTCAGGCACAGTCGGCTACACCTTC. The encoded protein is CAISESGTVGYTF.

The CDR3 sequence is CSARVGGDYNSPLHF. CDR3 bases: TGCAGTGCTAGAGTCGGTGGGGACTATAATTCACCCCTCCACTTT. This chain uses TRBV20-1 with TRBJ1-6; D unresolved. Per germline, CDR1 DFQATT and CDR2 SNEGSKA (reference sequence). V was shortened by 1 base and J by 3 bases, with 10 bases between the two germline ends. The CDR3 length is 15 residues.

This rearrangement joins TRBV2 to TRBJ2-1, with TRBD1 identical over 7 bases. V gave up 6 bases and J gave up 0 bases; unmatched junction bases: 5. CDR3 length: 15 residues. Germline loops: CDR1 SNHLY, CDR2 FYNNEI. The CDR3: CASRERTGSYNEQFF. The CDR3 nucleotides are TGTGCCAGCAGGGAGCGGACAGGCTCCTACAATGAGCAGTTCTTC.

This clonotype showed up many times. The V and J genes are TRBV12-3 or TRBV12-4 and TRBJ1-5, with D possibly being TRBD1 (6 bases). Trimming pared 5 bases from V and 5 bases from J, leaving 13 bases between. The CDR3 has 14 residues. The CDR3 DNA reads TGTGCCAGCAGTCCGTTTTGGGGGCATCAGCCCCAGCATTTT. Its translation is CASSPFWGHQPQHF.

The V and J genes are TRBV19 and TRBJ2-5; perhaps TRBD2 as D (6 bases). The V gene lost 5 bases and the J gene lost 5 bases, with 15 bases spanning the gap. This CDR3 has 14 amino acids. Germline assignment: CDR1 LNHDA and CDR2 SQIVND (reference sequence). The CDR3 reads CASSAGTRGETQYF. CDR3 nucleotide sequence: TGTGCCAGTAGTGCTGGAACCCGGGGGGAGACCCAGTACTTC.

V gene TRBV20-1 combines with J gene TRBJ2-2; 8 nucleotides agree with TRBD1. The CDR3 consists of 16 residues. The V gene's germline CDR1 is DFQATT and CDR2 SNEGSKA (reference sequence). V shed 0 bases and J 2 bases; nucleotides not matched to a gene: 5. The CDR3 loop reads CSARDPGTGNTGELFF. CDR3 nucleotides: TGCAGTGCTAGAGATCCAGGGACAGGAAACACCGGGGAGCTGTTTTTT.

This clonotype was detected ten times or more. The chain links TRBV12-3 or TRBV12-4 to TRBJ2-5; 9 bases agree with TRBD2. The CDR3 contains 15 residues. The trim removed 6 bases at V and 1 base at J, leaving 6 bases unmatched. CDR3 nucleotide sequence: TGTGCCAGCAGACCCTCTAGCGGGACCCAAGAGACCCAGTACTTC. Protein sequence: CASRPSSGTQETQYF.

This clonotype was counted many times. The chain uses TRBV24-1 and TRBJ2-5; perhaps D is TRBD1 or TRBD2 (5 bases each). With 9 bases removed from V and 5 bases from J, the gap between germline ends came to 12 bases. CDR3 length equals 12 residues. Germline CDR1 KGHDR, CDR2 SFDVKD. The CDR3 coding sequence is TGTGCCACCGTGGTTCGGGGCGAGACCCAGTACTTC. Encoded protein: CATVVRGETQYF.

Only a few counts were recorded for this clonotype. The rearrangement joins TRBV15 to TRBJ1-2; D is perhaps TRBD1 (5 bases). Trimming stripped 5 bases from V and 3 bases from J, with 10 bases between. Per the germline V gene, CDR1 is LNHNV and CDR2 is YYDKDF (reference sequence). The CDR3 length is 13 residues. The CDR3, as DNA: TGTGCCACCAGCCGAGGACAAGACTATGGCTACACCTTC. Its translation is CATSRGQDYGYTF.

The V gene is TRBV9, the J gene TRBJ1-6; D is unclear. From germline, CDR1 is SGDLS and CDR2 YYNGEE. V was shortened by 2 bases and J by 10 bases, with 13 bases between the two germline ends. The CDR3 sequence is 14 residues long. The chain's CDR3 is CASSVSGVDSPLHF. The CDR3 DNA sequence: TGTGCCAGCAGCGTGTCGGGAGTGGACTCACCCCTCCACTTT.

Details on this clonotype: A read error may explain this, as a much larger clone is one base away. V usage is TRBV4-3 and J usage is TRBJ1-2; D call uncertain. The CDR3 covers 13 residues. The germline V gene has CDR1 LGHNA and CDR2 YSLEER. CDR3 DNA sequence: TGCGCCGGCAGCCGAGAGGGCCTCTATGGCTACACCTTC. It yields the protein CAGSREGLYGYTF.

The gene calls are TRBV5-5 and TRBJ2-5; TRBD2 matches 11 bases. The trim removed 5 bases at V and 5 bases at J, leaving 8 bases unmatched. This CDR3 spans 15 amino acids. The germline V gene encodes CDR1 SGHKS and CDR2 YYEKEE (reference sequence). This CDR3 is CASRFLLAGVETQYF. The CDR3 nucleotides are TGTGCCAGCAGGTTTCTACTAGCGGGAGTCGAGACCCAGTACTTC. Based on the CDR3 plus reference TRBV5-5 and TRBJ2-5, the full variable domain is DAGVTQSPTHLIKTRGQQVTLRCSPISGHKSVSWYQQVLGQGPQFIFQYYEKEERGRGNFPDRFSARQFPNYSSELNVNALLLGDSALYLCASRFLLAGVETQYFGPGTRLLVL.

V usage is TRBV28 and J usage is TRBJ2-7; D perhaps matches TRBD2 (5 bases). The CDR3 length is 11 residues. Germline CDR1 is MDHEN and CDR2 is SYDVKM. The V end lost 4 bases, the J end lost 6 bases, and 7 bases lay between the germline ends. The CDR3 sequence is CASSSGFEQYF. The CDR3 DNA follows: TGTGCCAGCAGTTCGGGGTTCGAGCAGTACTTC.

The chain uses TRBV15 and TRBJ2-1, with D perhaps matching TRBD2 (5 bases). This CDR3 has 14 residues. Per germline, CDR1 LNHNV and CDR2 YYDKDF (reference sequence). Trimming shortened V by 6 bases and J by 4 bases, and 13 bases separated the two germline ends. The CDR3 DNA follows: TGTGCCACCAGTAGGAGTAGCGTATACAATGAGCAGTTCTTC. Protein sequence: CATSRSSVYNEQFF.

The rearrangement uses TRBV19 and TRBJ1-2; possibly TRBD1 for D (6 bases). The V end lost 6 bases, the J end lost 4 bases, and 18 bases lay between the germline ends. CDR3 length: 15 residues. Germline-derived CDR1 and CDR2 are LNHDA and SQIVND (reference sequence). Here the CDR3 DNA reads TGTGCCAGTAGGATACAGGGTCTCGATCGCTATGGCTACACCTTC. As protein: CASRIQGLDRYGYTF.

This clonotype was picked up many times. The chain employs TRBV12-3 or TRBV12-4 and TRBJ2-5, with 7 bases aligning to TRBD2. V was clipped by 4 bases and J by 5 bases; unmatched bases: 4. The CDR3 sequence is 13 residues long. CDR3 in amino acids: CASSSTTSETQYF. The CDR3 nucleotides are TGTGCCAGCAGTTCCACGACTAGCGAGACCCAGTACTTC.

The chain has TRBV20-1 and TRBJ1-3, with D uncertain. V was trimmed by 2 bases and J by 0 bases, leaving 5 bases between them. Per the germline V gene, CDR1 is DFQATT and CDR2 is SNEGSKA (reference sequence). The CDR3 consists of 13 residues. CDR3 DNA: TGCAGTGCTAGATCCAACTCTGGAAACACCATATATTTT. It specifies CSARSNSGNTIYF.